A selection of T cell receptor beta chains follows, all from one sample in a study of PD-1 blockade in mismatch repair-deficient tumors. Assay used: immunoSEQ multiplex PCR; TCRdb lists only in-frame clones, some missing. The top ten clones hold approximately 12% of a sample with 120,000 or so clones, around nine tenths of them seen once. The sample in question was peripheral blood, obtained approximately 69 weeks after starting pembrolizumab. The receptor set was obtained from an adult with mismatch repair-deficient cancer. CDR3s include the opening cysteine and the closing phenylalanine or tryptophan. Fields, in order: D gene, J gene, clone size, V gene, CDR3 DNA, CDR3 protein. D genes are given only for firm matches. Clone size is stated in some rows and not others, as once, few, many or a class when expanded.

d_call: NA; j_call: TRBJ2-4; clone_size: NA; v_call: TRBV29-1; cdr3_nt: TGCAGCGTTTCACACCGTGGCCCAAACATTCAGTACTTC; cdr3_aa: CSVSHRGPNIQYF
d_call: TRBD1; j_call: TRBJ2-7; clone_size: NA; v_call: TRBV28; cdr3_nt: TGTGCCAGCAGTTCGTTACGCTTCCAGGGGGACCACGAGCAGTACTTC; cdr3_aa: CASSSLRFQGDHEQYF
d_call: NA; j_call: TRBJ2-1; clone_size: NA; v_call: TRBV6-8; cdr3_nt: TGTGCCAGCCCTAGCAAGAATACTTCAGTCTCCTCCTACAATGAGCAGTTCTTC; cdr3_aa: CASPSKNTSVSSYNEQFF
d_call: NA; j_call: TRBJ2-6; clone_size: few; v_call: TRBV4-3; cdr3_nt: TGCGCCAGCAGCCAAGATCGAGGGACTGGGGCCAACGTCCTGACTTTC; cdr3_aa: CASSQDRGTGANVLTF
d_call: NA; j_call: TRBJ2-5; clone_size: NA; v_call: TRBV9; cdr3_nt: TGTGCCAGCAGCGTAGCGGTAGGGGGGAGGGAGACCCAGTACTTC; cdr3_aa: CASSVAVGGRETQYF
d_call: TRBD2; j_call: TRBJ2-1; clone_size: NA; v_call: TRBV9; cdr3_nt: TGTGCCAGCAGCCCAACGGGACTAGCTTACGACAATGAGCAGTTCTTC; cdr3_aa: CASSPTGLAYDNEQFF
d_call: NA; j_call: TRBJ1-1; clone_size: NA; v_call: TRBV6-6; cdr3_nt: TGTGCCAGCAGTTACTCGAATAGGGCAAACACTGAAGCTTTCTTT; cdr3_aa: CASSYSNRANTEAFF
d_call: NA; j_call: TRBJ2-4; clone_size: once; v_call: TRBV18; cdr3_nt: TGTGCCAGCTCACCAGCGGGACTCCCGGGGGACATTCAGTACTTC; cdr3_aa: CASSPAGLPGDIQYF
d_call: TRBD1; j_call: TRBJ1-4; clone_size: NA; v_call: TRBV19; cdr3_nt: TGTGCCAGCAAACGGACAGGGGGGTCTAATGAAAAACTGTTTTTT; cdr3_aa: CASKRTGGSNEKLFF
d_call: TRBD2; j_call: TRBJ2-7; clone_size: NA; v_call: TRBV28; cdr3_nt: TGTGCCACCACTAGCGCGATATCCTACGAGCAGTACTTC; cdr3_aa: CATTSAISYEQYF
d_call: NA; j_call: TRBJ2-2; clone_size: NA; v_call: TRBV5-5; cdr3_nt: TGTGCCAGCAGCTTTGATCGATCCCAGCCGAACACCGGGGAGCTGTTTTTT; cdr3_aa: CASSFDRSQPNTGELFF
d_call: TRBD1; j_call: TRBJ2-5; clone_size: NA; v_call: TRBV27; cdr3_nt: TGTGCCAGCAGTTTATCCCGACAGGGGATAGAGACCCAGTACTTC; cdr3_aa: CASSLSRQGIETQYF
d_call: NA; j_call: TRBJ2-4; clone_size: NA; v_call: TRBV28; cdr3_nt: TGTGCCAGCAGTATCGTAAGGGCACGGCTGAAAAACATTCAGTACTTC; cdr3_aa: CASSIVRARLKNIQYF
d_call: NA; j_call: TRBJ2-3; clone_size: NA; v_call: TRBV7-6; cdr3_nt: TGTGCCAGCAGCTTAGCGGGCAGGCGAAGCACAGATACGCAGTATTTT; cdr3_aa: CASSLAGRRSTDTQYF
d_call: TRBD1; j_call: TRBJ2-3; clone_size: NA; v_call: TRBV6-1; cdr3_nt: TGTGCCAGCAGTGAATGGTACAGGGGGCGGCAAGATACGCAGTATTTT; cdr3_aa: CASSEWYRGRQDTQYF
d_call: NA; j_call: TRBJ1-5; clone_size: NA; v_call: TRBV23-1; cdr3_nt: TGCGCCATCCCGGGCCTACAGGCGCGTCAGCCCCAGCATTTT; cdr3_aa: CAIPGLQARQPQHF
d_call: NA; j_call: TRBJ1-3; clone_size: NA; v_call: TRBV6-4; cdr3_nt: TGTGCCAGCAGTGCCGGAGGGAGGACCCGGCTAGAGGTTGGAAACACCATATATTTT; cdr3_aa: CASSAGGRTRLEVGNTIYF
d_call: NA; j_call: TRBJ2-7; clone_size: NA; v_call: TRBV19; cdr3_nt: TGTGCCAGTAGTATAGTCGGAGGGAACGAGCAGTACTTC; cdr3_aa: CASSIVGGNEQYF
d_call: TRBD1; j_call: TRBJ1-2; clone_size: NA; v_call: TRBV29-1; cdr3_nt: TGCAGCGTTCTAAACGTGCCGGGACAGGCCGTGGGGGGCTACACCTTC; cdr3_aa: CSVLNVPGQAVGGYTF
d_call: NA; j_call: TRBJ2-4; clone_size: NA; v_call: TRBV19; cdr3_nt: TGTGCCAGTAGTATAGGGACGGGACTAGCCAAAAACATTCAGTACTTC; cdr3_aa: CASSIGTGLAKNIQYF
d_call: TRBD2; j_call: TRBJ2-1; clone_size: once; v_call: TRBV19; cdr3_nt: TGTGCCAGCCAAACTAGCGGATTAAACAATGAGCAGTTCTTC; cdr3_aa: CASQTSGLNNEQFF
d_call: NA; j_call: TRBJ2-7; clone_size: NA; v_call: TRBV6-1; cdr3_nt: TGTGCCAGCAGTGAATTAGTACACTCCTACGAGCAGTACTTC; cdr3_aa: CASSELVHSYEQYF
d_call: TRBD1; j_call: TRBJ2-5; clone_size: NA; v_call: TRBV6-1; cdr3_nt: TGTGCCAGCAGTGAAGCGAGGGCTCTGACAGGGGAGATCGCAGAGACCCAGTACTTC; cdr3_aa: CASSEARALTGEIAETQYF
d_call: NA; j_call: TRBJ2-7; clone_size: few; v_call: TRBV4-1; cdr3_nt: TGCGCCAGCAGCCCCCCGGGGAGGTTGGACGAGCAGTACTTC; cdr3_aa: CASSPPGRLDEQYF
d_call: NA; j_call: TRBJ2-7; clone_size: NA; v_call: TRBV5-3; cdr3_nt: TGTGCCAGAAGCTTGGGTCAGAGTTTCTACGAGCAGTACTTC; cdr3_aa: CARSLGQSFYEQYF
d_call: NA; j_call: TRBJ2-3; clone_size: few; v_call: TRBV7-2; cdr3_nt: TGTGCCAGCAGCTTAACAGATACGCAGTATTTT; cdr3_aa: CASSLTDTQYF
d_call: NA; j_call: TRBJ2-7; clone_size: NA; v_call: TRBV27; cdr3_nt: TGTGCCAGCAGTTTAGGGATCCCTGCCTACGAGCAGTACTTC; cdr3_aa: CASSLGIPAYEQYF